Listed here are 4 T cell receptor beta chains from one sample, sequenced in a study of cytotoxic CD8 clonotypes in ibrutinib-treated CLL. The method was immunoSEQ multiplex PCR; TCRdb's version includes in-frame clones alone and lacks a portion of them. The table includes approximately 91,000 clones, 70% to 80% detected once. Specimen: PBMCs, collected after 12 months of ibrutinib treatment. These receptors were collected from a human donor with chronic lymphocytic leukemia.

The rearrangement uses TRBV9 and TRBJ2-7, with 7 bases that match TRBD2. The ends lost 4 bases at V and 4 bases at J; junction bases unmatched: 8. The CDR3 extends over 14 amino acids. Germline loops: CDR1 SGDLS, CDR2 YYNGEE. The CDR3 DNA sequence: TGTGCCAGCAGCCCCCGCGGGGGACGTTACGAGCAGTACTTC. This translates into CASSPRGGRYEQYF.

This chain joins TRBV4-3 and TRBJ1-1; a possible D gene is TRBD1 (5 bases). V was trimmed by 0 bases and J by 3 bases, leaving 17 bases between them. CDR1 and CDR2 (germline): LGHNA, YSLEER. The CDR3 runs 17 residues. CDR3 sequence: CASSQDMGGGSDTEAFF. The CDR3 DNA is TGCGCCAGCAGCCAAGATATGGGGGGGGGATCGGACACTGAAGCTTTCTTT.

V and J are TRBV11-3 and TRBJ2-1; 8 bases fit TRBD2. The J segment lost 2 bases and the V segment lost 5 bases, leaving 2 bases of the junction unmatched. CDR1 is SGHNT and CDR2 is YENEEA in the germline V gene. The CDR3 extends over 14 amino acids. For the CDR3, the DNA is TGTGCCAGCAGCACGGGACTAGCCTACAATGAGCAGTTCTTC. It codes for CASSTGLAYNEQFF.

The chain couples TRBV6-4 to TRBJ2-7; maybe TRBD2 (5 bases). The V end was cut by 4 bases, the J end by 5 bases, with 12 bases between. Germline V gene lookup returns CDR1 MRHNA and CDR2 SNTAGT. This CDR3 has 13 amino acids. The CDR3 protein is CASSGELGDEQYF. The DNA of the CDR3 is TGTGCCAGCAGTGGGGAGCTCGGGGACGAGCAGTACTTC.